These 21 T cell receptor beta chains were all obtained from the same sample, sequenced in a study of cytomegalovirus exposure and HLA in healthy donors. 13 Jbeta primers and 60 Vbeta primers were used for the PCR. Libraries were prepared by immunoSEQ multiplex PCR; TCRdb keeps only in-frame clonotypes and omits some of them. This repertoire includes 65,000 to 95,000 clones. Sequenced sample: PBMCs. The receptors stem from a man aged 25-45 years in good health and CMV-seronegative.

The gene calls are TRBV18 and TRBJ2-1; TRBD2 agrees at 8 bases. The CDR3 consists of 14 residues. The germline gives CDR1 KGHSH, CDR2 LQKENI. J lost 5 bases, V lost 5 bases, and 5 bases had no gene match. CDR3 region: CASSSGGADNEQFF. CDR3 nucleotide sequence: TGTGCCAGCTCATCGGGGGGGGCAGACAATGAGCAGTTCTTC.

As regards this clone: One junction end does not reproduce the germline sequence, and a read error may be involved. V usage is TRBV6-5 and J usage is TRBJ2-2; D remains ambiguous. CDR1 and CDR2 from the germline V gene are MNHEY and SVGAGI. The CDR3 extends over 15 amino acids. In nucleotides, the CDR3 is TGTGTCAGCACCGCGTTCGTCGGTATTCCCGGGGAGCTGTTTTTT. This sequence encodes CVSTAFVGIPGELFF.

The chain joins TRBV13 to TRBJ2-7; 8 bases are shared with TRBD1. This CDR3 has 14 amino acids. With 7 bases clipped from V and 5 bases from J, the junction kept 10 bases outside the gene matches. Germline V gene lookup returns CDR1 PRHDT and CDR2 FYEKMQ (reference sequence). The CDR3 reads CASNAQGAYDEQYF. For the CDR3, the DNA is TGTGCCAGCAACGCCCAGGGGGCTTACGACGAGCAGTACTTC.

J is TRBJ2-7 and V is TRBV27, with 7 bases that match TRBD1. Germline trimming cut 0 bases from V and 1 base from J; bases unmatched to any gene: 3. In germline, CDR1 is MNHEY, CDR2 SMNVEV (reference sequence). This CDR3 has 15 amino acids. Here the CDR3 DNA reads TGTGCCAGCAGTTTATCGACAGGGACATCCTACGAGCAGTACTTC. Its protein is CASSLSTGTSYEQYF.

The chain has TRBV29-1 and TRBJ2-3; 11 bases match TRBD2. The CDR3 spans 17 residues. Germline CDR1 SQVTM, CDR2 ANQGSEA. V trimming: 7 bases; J trimming: 2 bases; junction bases outside the gene matches: 14. The CDR3 coding sequence is TGCAGCGCCATAGGAGGGGGGACTAGCGGTACCACAGATACGCAGTATTTT. This gives the protein CSAIGGGTSGTTDTQYF.

This sequence joins TRBV29-1 and TRBJ1-1, with TRBD1 identical over 7 bases. V shed 4 bases, J shed 7 bases, and the junction held 3 bases outside the gene matches. The CDR3 spans 11 residues. CDR1 is SQVTM, CDR2 ANQGSEA, per germline. The CDR3 DNA sequence: TGCAGCGTTGGGACAGGAGGTGAAGCTTTCTTT. Its protein is CSVGTGGEAFF.

The chain employs TRBV14 and TRBJ2-7; 12 bases map to TRBD2. The CDR3 length is 18 residues. V trimming: 4 bases; J trimming: 0 bases; junction bases outside the gene matches: 10. From germline, CDR1 is SGHDN and CDR2 FVKESK. CDR3 amino acids: CASSPGTSGGPSSYEQYF. In DNA, the CDR3 is TGTGCCAGCAGCCCTGGTACTAGCGGGGGGCCTAGCTCCTACGAGCAGTACTTC.

The rearrangement joins TRBV4-1 to TRBJ2-1; weak D call: TRBD2 (6 bases). This CDR3 region has 16 residues. The germline CDR1 and CDR2 sequences are MGHRA and YSYEKL. V lost 3 bases, J lost 4 bases, and 16 bases lay in between. The CDR3 coding sequence is TGCGCCAGCAGCCACATTCGGGGGATCGGGTACAATGAGCAGTTCTTC. This encodes CASSHIRGIGYNEQFF.

The chain has TRBV6-6 and TRBJ2-2, with TRBD2 as a possible D gene (5 bases). CDR1 and CDR2 from the germline V gene are MNHNY and SVGAGI (reference sequence). There are 15 residues in the CDR3. V was shortened by 0 bases and J by 4 bases, with 9 bases between the two germline ends. CDR3 residues: CASSYSRVGTGELFF. The CDR3 DNA reads as TGTGCCAGCAGTTACTCGAGGGTTGGCACCGGGGAGCTGTTTTTT.

The rearrangement joins TRBV6-1 to TRBJ1-5; tentative D call: TRBD1 (6 bases). Trimming took off 4 bases at V and 1 base at J, with 14 bases between the two ends. Germline values: CDR1 MNHNS, CDR2 SASEGT. The CDR3 consists of 16 residues. The CDR3 spells CASSGVPGESNQPQHF. In DNA, the CDR3 is TGTGCCAGCAGTGGGGTTCCAGGGGAGAGCAATCAGCCCCAGCATTTT.

The V gene is TRBV19, the J gene TRBJ2-7; 14 bases map to TRBD2. Losses at the gene ends were 0 bases for V and 8 bases for J; bases not matched to a gene: 9. Germline V gene lookup returns CDR1 LNHDA and CDR2 SQIVND (reference sequence). The CDR3 covers 17 residues. As DNA, the CDR3 is TGTGCCAGTAGTATAGACGTACCGGGACTAGCGGGAGTTAAGCAGTACTTC. Protein sequence: CASSIDVPGLAGVKQYF.

The CDR3 nucleotides read TGTGCCAGCAGCGGGACTAGCACCGAGCAGTACTTC. Its protein is CASSGTSTEQYF. J is TRBJ2-7 and V is TRBV7-9, with 9 nucleotides matching TRBD2. The CDR3 is 12 residues long. The germline gives CDR1 SEHNR, CDR2 FQNEAQ (reference sequence). Trimming removed 5 bases from V and 6 bases from J; junction bases left unmatched: 2.

The V gene is TRBV6-5, the J gene TRBJ1-2; D unresolved. The CDR3 totals 12 residues. Germline V gene lookup returns CDR1 MNHEY and CDR2 SVGAGI. Trimming removed 8 bases from V and 0 bases from J, with 7 bases in between. The chain's CDR3 is CASSRTNYGYTF. The CDR3 region has the DNA TGTGCCAGCTCGCGGACTAACTATGGCTACACCTTC.

V usage is TRBV7-3 and J usage is TRBJ2-5, with 8 nucleotides matching TRBD1. CDR1 is SGHTA and CDR2 is FQGTGA in the germline V gene. Unmatched junction bases numbered 11, after V lost 6 bases and J lost 5 bases. CDR3 length: 15 amino acids. The CDR3 here is CASSPGQGRGETQYF. In DNA form, the CDR3 reads TGTGCCAGCAGTCCCGGACAGGGCAGGGGGGAGACCCAGTACTTC.

The V and J genes are TRBV5-1 and TRBJ2-1; 8 nucleotides align to TRBD2. Germline-derived CDR1 and CDR2 are SGHRS and YFSETQ. CDR3 length: 14 amino acids. Germline trimming cut 0 bases from V and 8 bases from J; bases unmatched to any gene: 4. In nucleotides, the CDR3 is TGCGCCAGCAGCTTGGGGACTAGCATGGATGAGCAGTTCTTC. Its translation is CASSLGTSMDEQFF.

The chain uses TRBV4-1 and TRBJ1-3; D remains ambiguous. Germline CDR1 reads MGHRA; CDR2 reads YSYEKL. V gave up 5 bases and J gave up 4 bases, with 6 bases separating them. This CDR3 has 12 amino acids. This CDR3 is CASSKLGNTIYF. The DNA for the CDR3 is TGCGCCAGCAGCAAACTAGGAAACACCATATATTTT.

The chain uses TRBV12-5 and TRBJ1-1; D gene unclear. The CDR3 runs 13 residues. Germline CDR1 and CDR2: LGHNT and FRNRAP. V lost 1 base and J 4 bases, leaving 7 bases between the germline ends. In DNA, the CDR3 is TGTGCTAGTGGTTTGGAGGCGGGCACTGAAGCTTTCTTT. Protein product: CASGLEAGTEAFF.

V usage is TRBV7-7 and J usage is TRBJ1-5; 7 bases line up with TRBD1. Germline V gene lookup returns CDR1 SSHAT and CDR2 FNYEAQ (reference sequence). There are 19 residues in the CDR3. Germline trimming cut 5 bases from V and 1 base from J; bases unmatched to any gene: 17. The CDR3 here is CASSQAGETGPVSNQPQHF. CDR3 nucleotide sequence: TGTGCCAGCAGCCAGGCTGGGGAGACAGGGCCCGTAAGCAATCAGCCCCAGCATTTT.

CDR3 in amino acids: CASSLRADYTDTQYF. CDR3 coding DNA: TGTGCCAGTAGTCTCAGGGCCGATTACACAGATACGCAGTATTTT. J is TRBJ2-3 and V is TRBV19; the D gene is possibly TRBD1 (5 bases). Trimming removed 5 bases at V and 2 bases at J, with 14 bases between. CDR1 and CDR2 from the germline V gene are LNHDA and SQIVND (reference sequence). The CDR3 length is 15 residues.

CDR3 in DNA: TGTGCCAGTAGTATAGATAATGCGGGGGAGGGCACCGGGGAGCTGTTTTTT. Amino acids: CASSIDNAGEGTGELFF. The chain couples TRBV19 to TRBJ2-2; 7 bases map to TRBD2. CDR3 size: 17 residues. Trimming cost V 0 bases and J 4 bases; bases outside gene matches: 8. From germline, CDR1 is LNHDA and CDR2 SQIVND (reference sequence).

The chain uses TRBV6-6 and TRBJ1-2; D may be TRBD1 (5 bases). CDR1 and CDR2 from the germline V gene are MNHNY and SVGAGI (reference sequence). CDR3 length equals 15 residues. V was trimmed by 0 bases and J by 4 bases, leaving 12 bases between them. The CDR3 loop reads CASSYSGPGRYGYTF. In DNA form, the CDR3 reads TGTGCCAGCAGTTACTCCGGGCCAGGGCGCTATGGCTACACCTTC.